The 13 T cell receptor beta chains reported below all come from one sample, sequenced in a study of blood T cell repertoires in COVID-19. Here immunoSEQ multiplex PCR was the method, and the copy in TCRdb shows in-frame clones only, minus some. The table shows roughly 97,000 clones, with approximately 80% occurring only once. Source material: peripheral blood. The origin of the receptors is an elderly woman with active or convalescent COVID-19.

The chain combines TRBV7-9 with TRBJ2-7, with D uncertain. The CDR3 spans 16 residues. V dropped 1 base and J dropped 3 bases, with 16 bases sitting between them. CDR1 SEHNR and CDR2 FQNEAQ come from the germline V gene (reference sequence). The CDR3 DNA reads TGTGCCAGCAGCTTAGTGGGCAGTGCGTTAGGCTACGAGCAGTACTTC. This sequence encodes CASSLVGSALGYEQYF.

V is TRBV5-5 and J is TRBJ1-5, with D maybe TRBD1 (5 bases). This CDR3 contains 16 residues. The germline V gene encodes CDR1 SGHKS and CDR2 YYEKEE (reference sequence). The V end lost 0 bases, the J end lost 4 bases, and 14 bases lay between the germline ends. The CDR3 loop is CASSLAGLLTNQPQHF. In DNA, the CDR3 is TGTGCCAGCAGCTTGGCGGGACTCTTAACTAATCAGCCCCAGCATTTT. The whole variable domain, filled in from reference TRBV5-5 and TRBJ1-5, reads DAGVTQSPTHLIKTRGQQVTLRCSPISGHKSVSWYQQVLGQGPQFIFQYYEKEERGRGNFPDRFSARQFPNYSSELNVNALLLGDSALYLCASSLAGLLTNQPQHFGDGTRLSIL.

The J gene is TRBJ1-4, the V gene TRBV12-3 or TRBV12-4, with D tentatively TRBD1 (5 bases). V dropped 6 bases and J dropped 8 bases, with 10 bases sitting between them. This CDR3 spans 12 amino acids. CDR3 residues: CASRRDVEKLFF. CDR3 bases: TGTGCCAGCAGGCGGGACGTGGAAAAACTGTTTTTT.

J is TRBJ2-1 and V is TRBV27; 9 positions match TRBD1. Germline V gives CDR1 MNHEY, CDR2 SMNVEV (reference sequence). This CDR3 is 15 amino acids long. Trimming at V came to 4 bases and at J to 5 bases, leaving 6 bases not matched to a gene. The CDR3: CASSSGQGQNNEQFF. The CDR3 DNA sequence: TGTGCCAGCAGTTCCGGACAGGGGCAAAACAATGAGCAGTTCTTC.

The rearrangement links TRBV5-4 to TRBJ2-3; 11 positions agree with TRBD2. V shed 4 bases, J shed 4 bases, and the junction held 8 bases outside the gene matches. This CDR3 spans 16 amino acids. Germline V gives CDR1 SGHNT, CDR2 YYREEE (reference sequence). CDR3 sequence reads: CASSPLAGGPSDTQYF. CDR3 nucleotides: TGTGCCAGCAGCCCTCTAGCGGGAGGCCCGTCAGATACGCAGTATTTT.

V gene TRBV5-6 combines with J gene TRBJ2-2, with a tentative D call TRBD2 (5 bases). Germline CDR1 is SGHDT and CDR2 is YYEEEE. The CDR3 has 16 residues. Trimming removed 3 bases at V and 1 base at J, with 13 bases between. DNA for the CDR3: TGTGCCAGCAGCTCGCTGACTACCTTGAACACCGGGGAGCTGTTTTTT. Protein: CASSSLTTLNTGELFF.

V gene TRBV10-1 combines with J gene TRBJ1-1; D might be TRBD1 (6 bases). The germline gives CDR1 WNHNN, CDR2 SYGVQD (reference sequence). This CDR3 comprises 18 residues. V was pared by 6 bases and J by 2 bases, with 25 bases between. The CDR3 coding sequence is TGCGCCAGCAGCACTCTTCCGGGACACATAGCCCCCAACACTGAAGCTTTCTTT. This gives the protein CASSTLPGHIAPNTEAFF.

The rearrangement uses TRBV6-6 and TRBJ2-3, with a possible D match to TRBD1 (6 bases). V lost 2 bases, J lost 0 bases, and 6 bases lay in between. CDR3 length: 14 amino acids. In germline, CDR1 is MNHNY, CDR2 SVGAGI (reference sequence). The CDR3 coding sequence is TGTGCCAGCAGTTACACAGGGAGCACAGATACGCAGTATTTT. Its protein product is CASSYTGSTDTQYF.

The CDR3 loop is CASSYGSSGRAVYTDTQYF. CDR3 bases: TGTGCCAGCAGTTATGGGTCTAGCGGGAGGGCCGTGTACACAGATACGCAGTATTTT. V gene TRBV6-2 or TRBV6-3 combines with J gene TRBJ2-3; 12 nucleotides agree with TRBD2. V shed 3 bases, J shed 2 bases, and the junction held 12 bases outside the gene matches. Germline V gene sequence: CDR1 MNHEY, CDR2 SVGEGT. The CDR3 consists of 19 residues.

The chain couples TRBV6-5 to TRBJ2-5; 7 bases match TRBD2. The CDR3 runs to 14 residues. V lost 9 bases to trimming and J lost 5 bases; unmatched junction nucleotides: 12. From germline, CDR1 is MNHEY and CDR2 SVGAGI. CDR3 coding DNA: TGTGCCAGTTGGAGGGGAGGGCTCGGCGAGACCCAGTACTTC. Protein sequence: CASWRGGLGETQYF.

The chain has TRBV19 and TRBJ2-7; D unresolved. Per germline, CDR1 LNHDA and CDR2 SQIVND (reference sequence). The CDR3 runs 14 residues. Trimming removed 5 bases from V and 3 bases from J, with 14 bases in between. The CDR3 here is CASSVTTSRYEQYF. The CDR3 DNA sequence: TGTGCCAGTAGTGTCACGACATCTCGCTACGAGCAGTACTTC. The full variable domain, its missing parts supplied by reference TRBV19 and TRBJ2-7, is DGGITQSPKYLFRKEGQNVTLSCEQNLNHDAMYWYRQDPGQGLRLIYYSQIVNDFQKGDIAEGYSVSREKKESFPLTVTSAQKNPTAFYLCASSVTTSRYEQYFGPGTRLTVT.

In nucleotides, the CDR3 is TGTGCCAGCACTTTAGTGACACCAGATACGCAGTATTTT. As protein: CASTLVTPDTQYF. The chain recombines TRBV6-5 with TRBJ2-3; D gene uncertain. The CDR3 spans 13 residues. V lost 7 bases and J 4 bases, leaving 12 bases between the germline ends. Germline values: CDR1 MNHEY, CDR2 SVGAGI.

CDR3 nucleotide sequence: TGTGCCAGCGGAGCGGAAGCCGGGTATACGCAGTATTTT. Translation gives CASGAEAGYTQYF. V is TRBV2 and J is TRBJ2-3, with D tentatively TRBD2 (5 bases). Germline V CDR1 and CDR2: SNHLY, FYNNEI. The CDR3 spans 13 residues. Trimming stripped 8 bases from V and 7 bases from J, with 16 bases between. Filled out from reference TRBV2 and TRBJ2-3, the complete variable domain reads EPEVTQTPSHQVTQMGQEVILRCVPISNHLYFYWYRQILGQKVEFLVSFYNNEISEKSEIFDDQFSVERPDGSNFTLKIRSTKLEDSAMYFCASGAEAGYTQYFGPGTRLTVL.